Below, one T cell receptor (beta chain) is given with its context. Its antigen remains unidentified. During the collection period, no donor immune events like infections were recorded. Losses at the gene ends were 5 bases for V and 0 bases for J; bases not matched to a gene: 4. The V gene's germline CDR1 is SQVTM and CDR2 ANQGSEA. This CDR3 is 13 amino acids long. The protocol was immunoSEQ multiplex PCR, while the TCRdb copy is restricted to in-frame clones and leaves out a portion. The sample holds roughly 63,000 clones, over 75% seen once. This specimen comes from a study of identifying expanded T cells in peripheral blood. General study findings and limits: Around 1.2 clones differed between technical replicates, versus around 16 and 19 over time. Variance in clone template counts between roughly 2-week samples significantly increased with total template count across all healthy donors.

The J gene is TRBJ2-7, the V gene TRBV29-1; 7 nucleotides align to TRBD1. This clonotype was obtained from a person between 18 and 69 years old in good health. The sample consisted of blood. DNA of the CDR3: TGCAGCGTTCAACAGGGGTACTCCTACGAGCAGTACTTC. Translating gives CSVQQGYSYEQYF.